Shown below are 20 T cell receptor beta chains from a single sample sequenced in a study of T cells after yellow fever vaccination. TCRdb independently ran MiXCR on the 5' RACE reads; one entry per CDR3 protein. The sample lists about 300,000 distinct CDR3 sequences, roughly 7% occurring once. This specimen consisted of PBMCs, obtained more than 35 days after the first yellow fever vaccination. The receptor set was obtained from a man younger than 30 who received the YFV17D yellow fever vaccine.

This clonotype was seen a few times. V and J are TRBV19 and TRBJ1-3; perhaps TRBD1 as D (5 bases). This CDR3 has 15 amino acids. V lost 11 bases and J lost 4, with 21 bases in between. Germline V gene data show CDR1 as LNHDA and CDR2 as SQIVND (reference sequence). The CDR3 nucleotides are TGTGCCTCAATCGGCTGGCAGGGACCCGGAAACACCATATATTTT. Its translation: CASIGWQGPGNTIYF. Supplemented by reference TRBV19 and TRBJ1-3, the full variable domain reads DGGITQSPKYLFRKEGQNVTLSCEQNLNHDAMYWYRQDPGQGLRLIYYSQIVNDFQKGDIAEGYSVSREKKESFPLTVTSAQKNPTAFYLCASIGWQGPGNTIYFGEGSWLTVV.

This clonotype has at least ten counts. The chain has TRBV4-2 and TRBJ2-2; 8 bases map to TRBD2. With 4 bases clipped from V and 1 base from J, the junction kept 5 bases outside the gene matches. This CDR3 contains 16 residues. Germline CDR1 and CDR2: LGHNA and YNFKEQ. CDR3 sequence reads: CASSPLSGGNTGELFF. CDR3 sequence (DNA): TGTGCCAGCAGCCCTCTCAGCGGGGGGAACACCGGGGAGCTGTTTTTT.

A remark on this clonotype: A single base separates this from a much larger clone, so it may be a read error. The V and J genes are TRBV3-1 and TRBJ2-1; D may be TRBD1 (6 bases). Germline V gene data show CDR1 as LGHDT and CDR2 as YNNKEL (reference sequence). The CDR3 has 14 amino acids. CDR3 sequence: CASSRTEGVREQSF. Here the CDR3 DNA reads TGTGCCAGCAGCCGAACCGAGGGGGTAAGGGAGCAGTCCTTC.

This clonotype was counted a few times. This rearrangement joins TRBV16 to TRBJ2-2; D may be TRBD1 (6 bases). Germline CDR1 reads KGHSY; CDR2 reads FQNENV. The CDR3 totals 15 residues. V lost 3 bases and J 7 bases, leaving 15 bases between the germline ends. CDR3 DNA sequence: TGTGCCAGCAGCCATTCCTCCGGGACACGCGGGGAGCTGTTTTTT. Translating gives CASSHSSGTRGELFF. Full variable domain (outside the CDR3, taken from reference TRBV16 and TRBJ2-2): GEEVAQTPKHLVRGEGQKAKLYCAPIKGHSYVFWYQQVLKNEFKFLISFQNENVFDETGMPKERFSAKCLPNSPCSLEIQATKLEDSAVYFCASSHSSGTRGELFFGEGSRLTVL.

This clonotype was recorded many times. The chain joins TRBV5-1 to TRBJ2-5; D is uncertain. The CDR3 covers 12 residues. CDR1 and CDR2 from the germline V gene are SGHRS and YFSETQ. The V and J ends lost 4 bases and 0 bases respectively, with 4 bases between them. CDR3 in DNA: TGCGCCAGCAGCGGCTACCAAGAGACCCAGTACTTC. Amino acids: CASSGYQETQYF. The entire variable domain, with the rest obtained from reference TRBV5-1 and TRBJ2-5, is as follows: KAGVTQTPRYLIKTRGQQVTLSCSPISGHRSVSWYQQTPGQGLQFLFEYFSETQRNKGNFPGRFSGRQFSNSRSEMNVSTLELGDSALYLCASSGYQETQYFGPGTRLLVL.

This clonotype came up a few times. The V gene is TRBV6-5, the J gene TRBJ2-1; 7 bases align to TRBD1. CDR3 length: 15 residues. The germline V gene encodes CDR1 MNHEY and CDR2 SVGAGI. After removal of 2 bases from V and 3 bases from J, the junction contained 4 bases not matched to a gene. The CDR3 region has the DNA TGTGCCAGCAGTTACGAGACAGGGTTCTACAATGAGCAGTTCTTC. As protein: CASSYETGFYNEQFF.

This clonotype came up a few times. CDR3 DNA sequence: TGCAGTGCGAACCGGGACCGCCGCACAGAGACCCAGTACTTC. As protein: CSANRDRRTETQYF. This chain joins TRBV20-1 and TRBJ2-5; D possibly uses TRBD1 or TRBD2 (5 bases each). Germline CDR1 reads DFQATT; CDR2 reads SNEGSKA (reference sequence). The ends were cut back, 6 bases at V and 4 bases at J, with 18 bases in the middle. There are 14 residues in the CDR3.

This clonotype has just a few counts. The rearrangement links TRBV10-3 to TRBJ2-5; 13 bases are shared with TRBD2. Germline V gives CDR1 ENHRY, CDR2 SYGVKD. The length of the CDR3 is 14 residues. V was pared by 4 bases and J by 5 bases, with 1 base of the junction left unmatched. In nucleotides, the CDR3 is TGTGCCATCAGTGGGGGACTAGCGGGGGAGACCCAGTACTTC. Translating gives CAISGGLAGETQYF.

The V gene is TRBV6-1, the J gene TRBJ1-3; TRBD1 might be the D (5 bases). Trimming removed 6 bases at V and 0 bases at J, with 15 bases between. This CDR3 is built from 16 residues. Germline assignment: CDR1 MNHNS and CDR2 SASEGT. The CDR3 loop reads CASRPTGASSGNTIYF. Written as DNA, the CDR3 is TGTGCCAGCAGGCCCACAGGTGCCTCCTCTGGAAACACCATATATTTT.

The chain is built from TRBV4-3 and TRBJ2-6; TRBD1 aligns across 8 bases. V lost 1 base and J lost 2; bases outside the gene matches: 4. CDR1 and CDR2 from the germline V gene are LGHNA and YSLEER. The CDR3 totals 17 residues. This CDR3 is CASSQGQGMAGANVLTF. CDR3 bases: TGCGCCAGCAGCCAAGGACAGGGGATGGCTGGGGCCAACGTCCTGACTTTC.

In its sample, this clonotype was seen many times. The chain joins TRBV5-1 to TRBJ2-1; TRBD2 might be the D (6 bases). Germline CDR1 is SGHRS and CDR2 is YFSETQ. V lost 0 bases, J lost 8 bases, and 21 bases lay in between. This CDR3 region has 17 residues. This chain's CDR3 is CASSLAGATFPGDEQFF. In DNA form, the CDR3 reads TGCGCCAGCAGCTTGGCCGGCGCGACTTTCCCGGGGGATGAGCAGTTCTTC.

Only one count was recorded for this clonotype. The chain is built from TRBV21-1 and TRBJ2-1; TRBD2 reflects the table's D call only, with no check against the DNA. TRBV21-1 has pseudogene status. This CDR3 has 17 residues. The CDR3 DNA follows: TGTGCCAGCAGCAAACACCGACGACTAGCAACGTTTCGTGAGCAGTTCTTC. This sequence encodes CASSKHRRLATFREQFF.

This clonotype was recorded at least ten times. The rearrangement uses TRBV29-1 and TRBJ1-4; tentatively, D is TRBD1 (5 bases). The V end lost 4 bases, the J end lost 7 bases, and 10 bases lay between the germline ends. Looked up from germline, CDR1 is SQVTM and CDR2 is ANQGSEA. The CDR3 totals 12 residues. For the CDR3, the DNA is TGCAGCGTTGGGCAGGGAGGTGAAAAACTGTTTTTT. This gives the protein CSVGQGGEKLFF.

V gene TRBV12-3 or TRBV12-4 combines with J gene TRBJ1-5, with D uncertain. The CDR3 has 16 amino acids. V gave up 7 bases and J gave up 0 bases, with 16 bases separating them. The CDR3 bases are TGTGCCAGCACCTCTTTTGGGCCGCATAGCAATCAGCCCCAGCATTTT. Residues: CASTSFGPHSNQPQHF.

The rearrangement joins TRBV27 to TRBJ2-7; 11 nucleotides match TRBD1. The CDR3 extends over 14 amino acids. The germline V gene encodes CDR1 MNHEY and CDR2 SMNVEV (reference sequence). With 2 bases clipped from V and 6 bases from J, the junction kept 3 bases outside the gene matches. The CDR3 region is CASSLHGTGGEQYF. CDR3 in DNA: TGTGCCAGCAGTTTACACGGGACAGGGGGCGAGCAGTACTTC.

This chain joins TRBV11-2 and TRBJ2-2; 13 bases align to TRBD2. J gave up 4 bases and V 5 bases, and 10 bases lay outside the gene matches. The CDR3 has 18 amino acids. The germline V gene encodes CDR1 SGHAT and CDR2 FQNNGV. The CDR3 spells CASSLRTSGGIVTGELFF. Here the CDR3 DNA reads TGTGCCAGCAGCCTACGGACTAGCGGGGGCATAGTCACCGGGGAGCTGTTTTTT.

V usage is TRBV5-1 and J usage is TRBJ2-1; D could derive from TRBD1 or TRBD2 (5 bases each). CDR3 length: 12 residues. The V end lost 1 base, the J end lost 10 bases, and 9 bases lay between the germline ends. In germline, CDR1 is SGHRS, CDR2 YFSETQ. The CDR3 nucleotides read TGCGCCAGCAGCTTGCCCGGGACCGAGCAGTTCTTC. It codes for CASSLPGTEQFF.

Note on this clonotype: A read error may produce the germline difference seen at one junction end. The V gene is TRBV20-1, the J gene TRBJ2-5; the D gene is possibly TRBD2 (6 bases). This CDR3 has 16 residues. Germline-derived CDR1 and CDR2 are DFQATT and SNEGSKA (reference sequence). In DNA, the CDR3 is TGCTGTGCTAGTAAGGGGCGGGGCTCCATCCAAGAGACCCAGTACTTC. Protein product: CCASKGRGSIQETQYF.

The V gene is TRBV23-1, the J gene TRBJ1-6; no clear D gene. TRBV23-1 counts as an open reading frame of uncertain function. V shed 2 bases and J shed 0 bases, with 11 bases lying between them. The CDR3 consists of 17 residues. The DNA of the CDR3 is TGCGCCAGCAGTCAAGAGGCAGCCAGCTCCTATAATTCACCCCTCCACTTT. Translation gives CASSQEAASSYNSPLHF.

This clonotype was detected many times. This sequence joins TRBV7-2 and TRBJ2-2, with 11 bases identical to TRBD2. Germline values: CDR1 SGHTA, CDR2 FQGNSA. Germline trimming cut 5 bases from V and 6 bases from J; bases unmatched to any gene: 5. The CDR3 runs 15 residues. CDR3 sequence: CASSHTSGGAGELFF. CDR3 nucleotides: TGTGCCAGCAGCCATACTAGCGGGGGCGCCGGGGAGCTGTTTTTT. Complete variable domain (other parts from reference TRBV7-2 and TRBJ2-2): GAGVSQSPSNKVTEKGKDVELRCDPISGHTALYWYRQSLGQGLEFLIYFQGNSAPDKSGLPSDRFSAERTGGSVSTLTIQRTQQEDSAVYLCASSHTSGGAGELFFGEGSRLTVL.